This T cell receptor beta chain was identified in a study of CD8 T cells in ankylosing spondylitis. Notes on the study in general: Typical of ankylosing spondylitis blood, it appeared, was a TCR beta motif of seven to nine highly homologous variants.

A remark on this clonotype: As yet, its antigen is unknown.

MiXCR, run by TCRdb on the 5' RACE reads, gives a single entry per CDR3 protein. The profile shows 700,000 to 1,000,000 distinct CDR3 sequences, around 11% of them singletons. The V end was cut by 0 bases, the J end by 4 bases, with 13 bases between. Germline-derived CDR1 and CDR2 are SGHRS and YFSETQ. The CDR3 consists of 15 residues. This clonotype was obtained from a male donor with ankylosing spondylitis. Material for sequencing was blood, either unsorted or a sorted T cell fraction (not recorded which). The chain couples TRBV5-1 to TRBJ1-2; D might be TRBD1 (5 bases). This CDR3 is CASSLEVRAGYGYTF. CDR3 nucleotides: TGCGCCAGCAGCTTGGAGGTCAGGGCCGGCTATGGCTACACCTTC.